A selection of T cell receptor beta chains follows, all from one sample in a study of blood T cell repertoires in COVID-19. Data came from immunoSEQ multiplex PCR; TCRdb stores just in-frame clones and leaves some out. Here the sample spans tens of thousands of clones, 86% being singletons. The material sequenced was peripheral blood. These TCRs come from a woman aged 55-69 years with acute or convalescent COVID-19. Both conserved end residues are part of each CDR3. The D gene is left open where the match is weak. Size values are once, few and many counts, or a class for expanded clones, and some rows have none.

clone_size	d_call	v_call	j_call	cdr3_nt	cdr3_aa
-	TRBD1	TRBV3-1/TRBV3-2	TRBJ2-6	TGTGCCAGCAGCCTATCGGACAGGGTTGGGGCCAACGTCCTGACTTTC	CASSLSDRVGANVLTF
-	TRBD1	TRBV19	TRBJ1-2	TGTGCCAGTAGTATTTCAAGGGGACAGGGAGTTGGCTACACCTTC	CASSISRGQGVGYTF
-	-	TRBV9	TRBJ1-2	TGTGCCAGCAGCTCCAGTGATCCGGGTCTTGATGGCTACACCTTC	CASSSSDPGLDGYTF
once	TRBD2	TRBV6-5	TRBJ2-2	TGTGCCAGTTTACCGGGGGGGGCCGGCACCGGGGAGCTGTTTTTT	CASLPGGAGTGELFF
-	TRBD1	TRBV6-8	TRBJ2-5	TGTGCCGGACAGGGTAACCAAGAGACCCAGTACTTC	CAGQGNQETQYF
-	TRBD1	TRBV30	TRBJ1-2	TGTGCCTGGAGTGGAGGCCAGGGGGCGGTTGGCTACACCTTC	CAWSGGQGAVGYTF
-	TRBD1	TRBV6-1	TRBJ2-3	TGTGCCAGCAGTGATGTAGGGGGCCCCACAGATACGCAGTATTTT	CASSDVGGPTDTQYF
-	-	TRBV5-1	TRBJ1-2	TGCGCCAGCAGCTTGGGGGGGCTTGAGAGTTACTATGGCTACACCTTC	CASSLGGLESYYGYTF
-	-	TRBV6-6	TRBJ1-5	TGTGCCAGCAGTAACCCATACCACGGACAGCATCAGCCCCAGCATTTT	CASSNPYHGQHQPQHF
-	TRBD2	TRBV27	TRBJ2-1	TGTGCCAGCACTCCGAGGGGACTAGCGGACAATGAGCAGTTCTTC	CASTPRGLADNEQFF
-	-	TRBV28	TRBJ1-6	TGTGCCACCAACAGGCCCCTCTATAATTCACCCCTCCACTTT	CATNRPLYNSPLHF
-	TRBD1	TRBV29-1	TRBJ1-2	TGCAGCGTCGTTAGGGGGCAGGGCTATGGCTACACCTTC	CSVVRGQGYGYTF
-	-	TRBV30	TRBJ1-6	TGTGCCGCCAGCGGGGAAACGTTCGGTTCCTATAATTCACCCCTCCACTTT	CAASGETFGSYNSPLHF
-	TRBD2	TRBV5-1	TRBJ2-5	TGCGCCAGCAGACTGCGGGAGGGAGAGACCCAGTACTTC	CASRLREGETQYF
-	-	TRBV19	TRBJ2-1	TGTGCCAGTAGTATAGCTGCCCTAGGTGATAATGAGCAGTTCTTC	CASSIAALGDNEQFF
-	-	TRBV4-2	TRBJ1-2	TGTGCCAGCAGCCAAGGCACGGGTCCGGACTATGGCTACACCTTC	CASSQGTGPDYGYTF
-	-	TRBV7-9	TRBJ2-1	TGTGCCAGCATGTGGACTTCAAGCTCCTACAATGAGCAGTTCTTC	CASMWTSSSYNEQFF
-	TRBD1	TRBV19	TRBJ2-5	TGTGCCAGTAGTCCGACAGGGGGCACGGAGACCCAGTACTTC	CASSPTGGTETQYF
-	TRBD1	TRBV19	TRBJ1-1	TGTGCCAGTAGTATCCAAGGACAGGGACCGACTGAAGCTTTCTTT	CASSIQGQGPTEAFF
-	-	TRBV28	TRBJ1-1	TGTGCCAGCAGTTTATCCGGGCGGGTCTTCGGAGAGATGAACACTGAAGCTTTCTTT	CASSLSGRVFGEMNTEAFF
-	-	TRBV10-3	TRBJ1-1	TGTGCCACCACAATTGTTGGAAGCGACACTGAAGCTTTCTTT	CATTIVGSDTEAFF
-	-	TRBV11-1	TRBJ2-1	TGTGCCAGCAGCCCCAGCGCCTACAATGAGCAGTTCTTC	CASSPSAYNEQFF
-	-	TRBV15	TRBJ1-2	TGTGCCACCAGCAGAGATCGGGGGATAAACTATGGCTACACCTTC	CATSRDRGINYGYTF
-	TRBD1	TRBV5-1	TRBJ1-1	TGCGCCAGCAGCTCACGACAGGGGGGCGGGCCTGAAGCTTTCTTT	CASSSRQGGGPEAFF
many	-	TRBV6-6	TRBJ2-7	TGTGCCAGCAGTTACTCGAATGGGTTAGGGGACGAGCAGTACTTC	CASSYSNGLGDEQYF
-	-	TRBV7-8	TRBJ1-5	TGTGCCAGCAGCTTAGATAGGGGAGGAGGGAATCAGCCCCAGCATTTT	CASSLDRGGGNQPQHF
-	-	TRBV5-5	TRBJ1-1	TGTGCCAGCAGCTTATTACAGGTAGTGGGCACTGAAGCTTTCTTT	CASSLLQVVGTEAFF
-	TRBD1	TRBV19	TRBJ1-1	TGTGCCAGTAGTATAGTAGCCGGGACAGGGAACACTGAAGCTTTCTTT	CASSIVAGTGNTEAFF
-	TRBD1	TRBV6-4	TRBJ2-4	TGTGCCAGCAGCGAAGGGACAGGTCGAAACATTCAGTACTTC	CASSEGTGRNIQYF
-	-	TRBV12-3/TRBV12-4	TRBJ1-2	TGTGCCAGCAGTTTATTAGTGGATGGCTACACCTTC	CASSLLVDGYTF
-	-	TRBV7-9	TRBJ1-5	TGTGCCAGCAGCCGCGACGGGAATCGGCCCCAGCATTTT	CASSRDGNRPQHF
-	-	TRBV12-3/TRBV12-4	TRBJ1-5	TGTGCCAGCACTATGAATGATCAGCCCCAGCATTTT	CASTMNDQPQHF
-	-	TRBV5-1	TRBJ1-5	TGCGCCAGCAGCTTGGTGGGGAGTAGCAATCAGCCCCAGCATTTT	CASSLVGSSNQPQHF
-	TRBD1	TRBV6-1	TRBJ2-3	TGTGCCAGCAGTGAAAGGACAGGGAGGAACCTTTTT	CASSERTGRNLF
-	TRBD2	TRBV5-4	TRBJ2-2	TGTGCCAGCAGCCCCGACAGCGGGGGGGCGGTAGCGGGGGAGCTGTTTTTT	CASSPDSGGAVAGELFF
-	-	TRBV6-1	TRBJ1-1	TGTGCCAGCAGTGAAGCGCCCAGTTCAGCTTTCTTT	CASSEAPSSAFF
-	TRBD1	TRBV30	TRBJ2-2	TGTGCCTGGAGTACCGACAGGGGGCATGCCGGGGAGCTGTTTTTT	CAWSTDRGHAGELFF
-	TRBD2	TRBV9	TRBJ2-1	TGTGCCAGCAGCGTCTCTAGCGGGACCTACAATGAGCAGTTCTTC	CASSVSSGTYNEQFF
-	TRBD1	TRBV27	TRBJ1-1	TGTGCCAGCAGTTTAAGGGACAGGGGTGAAGCTTTCTTT	CASSLRDRGEAFF
-	TRBD1	TRBV2	TRBJ2-3	TGTGCCAGCCGACAGGGGGCGGGTAGCACAGATACGCAGTATTTT	CASRQGAGSTDTQYF
-	TRBD2	TRBV10-3	TRBJ2-3	TGTGCCATCACTCCGGGACTAGCGGGAGGAGGAGGCACAGATACGCAGTATTTT	CAITPGLAGGGGTDTQYF
-	-	TRBV4-2	TRBJ1-4	TGTGCCAGCAGCGGACTCTCCGGGGGTAATGAAAAACTGTTTTTT	CASSGLSGGNEKLFF
few	TRBD1	TRBV28	TRBJ2-7	TGTGCCAGCAGTTTGGGGGACAGATACGAGCAGTACTTC	CASSLGDRYEQYF